This paragraph covers one TCR beta chain sequence. Its antigen is undetermined. Using immunoSEQ multiplex PCR, the repertoire was profiled, and TCRdb retains in-frame clones only, with some absent. The sample holds about 100,000 clones, approximately 90% seen once. This specimen comes from a study of OX40 agonist ivuxolimab in advanced cancers. General study findings and limits: Circulating CD4+ and CD8+ T cells showed clonal expansion by week 6 at 0.1 to 3.0 mg/kg. The study did not work out the antigen specificity of the expanded peripheral T cells. Clonal expansion was among the lowest in partial responders at 0.1-3.0 mg/kg, especially CD8+.

The specimen comprised CD4+ or CD8+ T cells sorted from blood, sampled in a trial of the OX40 agonist ivuxolimab. The TCR originated in an adult with an advanced solid tumor such as melanoma, head and neck, liver or kidney cancer.

The CDR3 region is CASSETVRGYEQYF. Written as DNA, the CDR3 is TGTGCCAGCAGTGAGACAGTCCGGGGGTACGAGCAGTACTTC. V gene TRBV2 combines with J gene TRBJ2-7, with D possibly matching TRBD2 (6 bases). The germline V and J ends were trimmed by 3 bases and 4 bases, with 13 bases remaining between them. This CDR3 region has 14 residues. Germline V lookup: CDR1 SNHLY, CDR2 FYNNEI. Full variable domain (outside the CDR3, taken from reference TRBV2 and TRBJ2-7): EPEVTQTPSHQVTQMGQEVILRCVPISNHLYFYWYRQILGQKVEFLVSFYNNEISEKSEIFDDQFSVERPDGSNFTLKIRSTKLEDSAMYFCASSETVRGYEQYFGPGTRLTVT.